Included here is one T cell receptor (beta chain) sequence, with context. Some clones are missing from TCRdb's copy, which holds only in-frame ones; the method was immunoSEQ multiplex PCR. The sample contains roughly 50,000 clones, about 92% of which appear only once. The CDR3 is made up of 13 amino acids. Germline values: CDR1 MDHEN, CDR2 SYDVKM. With 7 bases clipped from V and 2 bases from J, the junction kept 4 bases outside the gene matches. The data stem from a study of cytomegalovirus exposure and HLA in healthy donors. Sequenced: PBMCs. V usage is TRBV28 and J usage is TRBJ1-2; 7 bases map to TRBD1. The source of this sequence is a man between 18 and 29 years old in good health and CMV-seronegative. The CDR3 region is CASTGTENYGYTF. The CDR3 nucleotides are TGTGCCAGCACCGGGACAGAAAACTATGGCTACACCTTC.